This T cell receptor (beta chain) was identified during a study of beta chain features in type 1 diabetes. Study-level information: Age, gender and cell yields were similar between patients and healthy donors. General study results and limits: Shortening of TCRB CDR3s, moderate but significant, appeared in all four CD4+ subsets of Type 1 diabetes patients. Within the patient group, naive, central memory and Treg TCRB repertoires appeared more similar to each other than within healthy donors.

Sorting produced populations that all topped 95% purity. Sequencing targeted expressed TCRB transcripts, as all isolated RNA had been reverse transcribed. Here immunoSEQ multiplex PCR was the method, and the copy in TCRdb shows in-frame clones only, minus some. The sample consists of hundreds of thousands of clones, around an eighth of them appearing once. This clone came up a few times. Its target is not known. Specimen: naive CD4+ T cells from blood. The sequence was obtained from a man aged 18 to 29 with type 1 diabetes.

CDR3 sequence: CASSQVQGGNSPLHF. The CDR3 coding sequence is TGTGCCAGCAGCCAGGTTCAGGGGGGAAATTCACCCCTCCACTTT. This chain uses TRBV14 with TRBJ1-6; TRBD1 matches at 7 bases. This CDR3 comprises 15 residues. CDR1 is SGHDN, CDR2 FVKESK, per germline. Trimming at V came to 3 bases and at J to 7 bases, leaving 6 bases not matched to a gene.